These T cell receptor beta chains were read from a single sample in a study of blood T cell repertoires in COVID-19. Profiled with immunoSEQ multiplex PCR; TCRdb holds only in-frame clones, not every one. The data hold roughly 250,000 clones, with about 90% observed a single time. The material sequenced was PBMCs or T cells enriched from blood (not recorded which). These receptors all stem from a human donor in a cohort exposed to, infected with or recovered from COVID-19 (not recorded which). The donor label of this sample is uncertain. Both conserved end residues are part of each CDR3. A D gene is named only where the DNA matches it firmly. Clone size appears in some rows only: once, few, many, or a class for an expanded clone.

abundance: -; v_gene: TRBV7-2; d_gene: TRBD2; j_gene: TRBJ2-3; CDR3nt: TGTGCCAGCAGCTTAGTGAGCGGGGGGTCCACAGATACGCAGTATTTT; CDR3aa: CASSLVSGGSTDTQYF
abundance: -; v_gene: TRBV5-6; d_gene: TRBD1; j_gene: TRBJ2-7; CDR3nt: TGTGCCAGCAGCCTGCCGGGACAGAGGATCTACGAGCAGTACTTC; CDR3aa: CASSLPGQRIYEQYF
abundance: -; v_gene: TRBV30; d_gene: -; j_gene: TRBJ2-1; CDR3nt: TGTGCCTGGAACCTCGGGGGTAGAGGCGTCGATGAGCAGTTCTTC; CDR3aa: CAWNLGGRGVDEQFF
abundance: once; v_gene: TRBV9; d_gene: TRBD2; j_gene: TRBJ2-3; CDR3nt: TGTGCCAGCAGCGTAGGAGGCGGGGGGGGTAATACGCAGTATTTT; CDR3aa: CASSVGGGGGNTQYF
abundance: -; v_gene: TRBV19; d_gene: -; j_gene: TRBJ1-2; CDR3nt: TGTGCCAGTACGAGCGGGGCATTTAACTATGGCTACACCTTC; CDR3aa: CASTSGAFNYGYTF
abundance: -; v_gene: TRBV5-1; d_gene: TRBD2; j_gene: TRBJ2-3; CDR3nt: TGCGCCAGCAGCAGAATGACTAGCGGGGGGGCTGAAGATACGCAGTATTTT; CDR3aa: CASSRMTSGGAEDTQYF
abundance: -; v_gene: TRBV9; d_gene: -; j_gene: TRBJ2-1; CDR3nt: TGTGCCAGCAGCGAAGGGGGCAATGAGCAGTTCTTC; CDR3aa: CASSEGGNEQFF
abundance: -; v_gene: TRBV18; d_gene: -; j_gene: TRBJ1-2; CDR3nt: TGTGCCAGCTCACCGCCGGGTCGGGGTCCGTATGGCTACACCTTC; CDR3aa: CASSPPGRGPYGYTF
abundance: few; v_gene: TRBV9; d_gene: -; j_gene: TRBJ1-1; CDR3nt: TGTGCCAGCAGCCCCGTCACAGTTACCACTGAAGCTTTCTTT; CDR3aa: CASSPVTVTTEAFF
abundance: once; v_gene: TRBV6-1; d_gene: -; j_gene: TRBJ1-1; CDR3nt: TGTGCCAGCAGTGAATTTTGGACAGATGAAGCTTTCTTT; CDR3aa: CASSEFWTDEAFF
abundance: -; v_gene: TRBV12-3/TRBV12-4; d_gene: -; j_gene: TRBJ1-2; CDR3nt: TGTGCCAGCAGTTTTAGACAGAACTATGGCTACACCTTC; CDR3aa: CASSFRQNYGYTF
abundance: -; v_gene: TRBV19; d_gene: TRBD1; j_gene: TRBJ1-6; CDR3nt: TGTGCCAGCAACACAGGGGGCCCGTCGAATTCACCCCTCCACTTT; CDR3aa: CASNTGGPSNSPLHF
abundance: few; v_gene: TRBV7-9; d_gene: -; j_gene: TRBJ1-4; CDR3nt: TGTGCCAGCAGAAGCCCCAAAGATGAAAAACTGTTTTTT; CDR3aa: CASRSPKDEKLFF
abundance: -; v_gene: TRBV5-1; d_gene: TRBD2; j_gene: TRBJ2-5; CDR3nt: TGCGCCAGCAGCTTCCTAGCGGGGCCGGAGACCCAGTACTTC; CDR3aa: CASSFLAGPETQYF
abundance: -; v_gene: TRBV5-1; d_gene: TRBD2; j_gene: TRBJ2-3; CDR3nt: TGCGCCAGCAGCTTAAGGACGGGAGGATTGGCAGATACGCAGTATTTT; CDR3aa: CASSLRTGGLADTQYF
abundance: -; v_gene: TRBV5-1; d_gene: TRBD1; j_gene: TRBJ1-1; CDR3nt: TGCGCCAGCAGCTTGGTACCGGGACAGGGTGAAGCTTTCTTT; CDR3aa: CASSLVPGQGEAFF
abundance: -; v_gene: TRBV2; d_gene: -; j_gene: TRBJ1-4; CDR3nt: TGTGCCAGCACCCCATCAGGGGACCCTAATGAAAAACTGTTTTTT; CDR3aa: CASTPSGDPNEKLFF
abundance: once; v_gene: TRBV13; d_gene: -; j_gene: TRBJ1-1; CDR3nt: TGTGCCAGCAGCCTCCGGCCCGGGGAAGCTTTCTTT; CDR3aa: CASSLRPGEAFF
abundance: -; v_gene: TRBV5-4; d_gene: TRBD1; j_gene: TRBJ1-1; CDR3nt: TGTGCCAGCAGCCTGGGACAGGGGAAAACTGAAGCTTTCTTT; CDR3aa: CASSLGQGKTEAFF
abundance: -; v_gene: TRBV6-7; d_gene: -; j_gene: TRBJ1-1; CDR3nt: TGTGCCACTGGGAGGGATGAAGCTTTCTTT; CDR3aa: CATGRDEAFF
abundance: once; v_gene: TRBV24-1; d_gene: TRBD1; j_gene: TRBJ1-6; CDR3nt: TGTGCCACCAGTGGACAGGGGATTTCACCCCTCCACTTT; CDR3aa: CATSGQGISPLHF
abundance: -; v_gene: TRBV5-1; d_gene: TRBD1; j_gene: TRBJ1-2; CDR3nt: TGCGCCAGCAGCTTGTCTTCGACAGGGGTTAATGGCTACACCTTC; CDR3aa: CASSLSSTGVNGYTF
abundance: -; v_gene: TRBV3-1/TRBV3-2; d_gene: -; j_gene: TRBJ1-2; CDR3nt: TGTGCCAGCAGCCAAGCAAGGGGCGGTAACTATGGCTACACCTTC; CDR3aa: CASSQARGGNYGYTF
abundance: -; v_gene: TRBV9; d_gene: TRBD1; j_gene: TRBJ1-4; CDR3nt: TGTGCCAGCAGCGTAGGACAGGGGGGGTCGACGGAAAAACTGTTTTTT; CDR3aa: CASSVGQGGSTEKLFF
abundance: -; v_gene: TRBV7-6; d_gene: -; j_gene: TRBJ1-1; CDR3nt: TGTGCCAGCAGCTTAGGACAACGGGGTGTCACTGAAGCTTTCTTT; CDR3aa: CASSLGQRGVTEAFF
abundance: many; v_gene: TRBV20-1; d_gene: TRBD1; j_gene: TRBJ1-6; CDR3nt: TGCAGTGCTAGTGACACAGGGGGCTTCAATAATTCACCCCTCCACTTT; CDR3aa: CSASDTGGFNNSPLHF
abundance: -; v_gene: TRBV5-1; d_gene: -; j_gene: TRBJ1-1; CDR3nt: TGCGCCAGCAGCTTGGGTGGCGGGCGGAGTGAAGCTTTCTTT; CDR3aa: CASSLGGGRSEAFF
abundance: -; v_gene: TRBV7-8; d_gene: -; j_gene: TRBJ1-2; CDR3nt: TGTGCCAGCAGCTTAGTTGGGGGCGCAAGCTATGGCTACACCTTC; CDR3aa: CASSLVGGASYGYTF
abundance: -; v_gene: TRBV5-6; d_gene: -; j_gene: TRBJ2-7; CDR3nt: TGTGCCAGCACCTTGAGGGGGAAGGTGACCTACGAGCAGTACTTC; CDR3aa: CASTLRGKVTYEQYF
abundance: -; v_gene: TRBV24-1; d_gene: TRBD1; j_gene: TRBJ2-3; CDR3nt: TGTGCCACCAGTGATTTCCCGCAGGGGGCCAGCACAGATACGCAGTATTTT; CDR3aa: CATSDFPQGASTDTQYF
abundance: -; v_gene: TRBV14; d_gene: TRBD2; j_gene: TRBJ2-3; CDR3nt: TGTGCCAGCAGCCAAGATGCGGGGGTAGGAGATACGCAGTATTTT; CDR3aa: CASSQDAGVGDTQYF
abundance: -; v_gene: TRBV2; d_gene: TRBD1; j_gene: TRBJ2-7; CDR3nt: TGTGCCAGCACTGGGGACAGGACCACCTACGAGCAGTACTTC; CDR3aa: CASTGDRTTYEQYF
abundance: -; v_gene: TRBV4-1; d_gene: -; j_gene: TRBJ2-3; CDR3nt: TGCGCCAGCAGCCAAGATTCCAGCGGGTACACCACAGATACGCAGTATTTT; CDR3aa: CASSQDSSGYTTDTQYF
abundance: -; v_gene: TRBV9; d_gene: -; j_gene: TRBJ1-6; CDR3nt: TGTGCCAGCAGCGTGGTGGCAGATAATTCACCCCTCCACTTT; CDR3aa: CASSVVADNSPLHF
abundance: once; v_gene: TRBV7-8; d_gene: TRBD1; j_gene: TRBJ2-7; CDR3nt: TGTGCCAGCAGCCACGCTTCCGGGACAGGATCGAGCGAGCAGTACTTC; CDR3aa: CASSHASGTGSSEQYF
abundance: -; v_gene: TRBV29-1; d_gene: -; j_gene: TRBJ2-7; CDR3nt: TGCAGCGCCCGAGGCAGGGGCTTCCACGAGCAGTACTTC; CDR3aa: CSARGRGFHEQYF
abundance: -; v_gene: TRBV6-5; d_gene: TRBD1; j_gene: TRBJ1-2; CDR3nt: TGTGCCAGCAGTTACAACCGGGACAGTCTGAATGGCTACACCTTC; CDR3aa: CASSYNRDSLNGYTF
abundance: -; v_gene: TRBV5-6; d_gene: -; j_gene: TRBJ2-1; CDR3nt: TGTGCCAGCAGCTTCGAACAGGGAGTGTACAATGAGCAGTTCTTC; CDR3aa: CASSFEQGVYNEQFF
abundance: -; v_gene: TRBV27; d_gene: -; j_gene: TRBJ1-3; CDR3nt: TGTGCCAGCAGGCCACAGGGTTCTGGAAACACCATATATTTT; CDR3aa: CASRPQGSGNTIYF
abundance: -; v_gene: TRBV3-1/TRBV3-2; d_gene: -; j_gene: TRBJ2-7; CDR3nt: TGTGCCAGCAGCCAAGATCTTAAGCGGGCCTACGAGCAGTACTTC; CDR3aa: CASSQDLKRAYEQYF
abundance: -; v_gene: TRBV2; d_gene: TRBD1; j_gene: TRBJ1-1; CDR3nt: TGTGCCAGTCGGACAGGGGGCCTCCTGAACACTGAAGCTTTCTTT; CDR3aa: CASRTGGLLNTEAFF
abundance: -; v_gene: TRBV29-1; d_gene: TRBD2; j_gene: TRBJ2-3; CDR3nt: TGCAGCGTTGCTTCGGTTAGCGGGGGGGATACGCAGTATTTT; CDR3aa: CSVASVSGGDTQYF
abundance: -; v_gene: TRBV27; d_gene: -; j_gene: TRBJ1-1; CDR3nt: TGTGCCAGCAGTTTAAATCGGGTCCGCACTGAAGCTTTCTTT; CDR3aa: CASSLNRVRTEAFF
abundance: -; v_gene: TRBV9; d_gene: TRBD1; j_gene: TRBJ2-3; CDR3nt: TGTGCCAGCAGCCCCCGACAGGGGGCAGGGGGTACAGATACGCAGTATTTT; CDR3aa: CASSPRQGAGGTDTQYF
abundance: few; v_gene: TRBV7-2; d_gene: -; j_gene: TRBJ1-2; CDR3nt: TGTGCCAGCAGCCAACCCCAGGGGAATGGCTACACCTTC; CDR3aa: CASSQPQGNGYTF